This T cell receptor beta chain is drawn from a study of blood T cell repertoires in COVID-19. Across the whole study: Donors in the United States, Italy and Spain gave samples during acute or convalescent COVID-19.

Trimming cost V 6 bases and J 7 bases, with 18 bases left between them. CDR1 is MNHEY, CDR2 SVGAGI, per germline. CDR3 length equals 14 residues. The authors' processing: Estimation of nucleated cell counts was performed using reference gene primer amplification. This table comes from immunoSEQ multiplex PCR, and its TCRdb copy is limited to in-frame clones, with some not included. V and J calls and clone size are those listed in that table; D and trimming were worked out from the DNA. Here the sample spans about 290,000 clones, just under 85% being singletons. The chain employs TRBV6-5 and TRBJ1-1, with D tentatively TRBD1 (6 bases). The sequence came from a woman aged 45 to 65 with active or convalescent COVID-19. Sequenced material: peripheral blood. The CDR3 bases are TGTGCCAGCAGGCCGAGGAACAGGGTGGATGAAGCTTTCTTT. Encoded protein: CASRPRNRVDEAFF.